The rows below give T cell receptor beta chains drawn from one sample of a study of neurological immune-mediated disorders. Via MiXCR, TCRdb re-called the 5' RACE reads, giving one row per CDR3 protein. This sample has around 60,000 distinct CDR3 sequences, with 3% to 4% found just once. The specimen sequenced was PBMCs. Receptors originate from a woman aged 55-69 years with multiple sclerosis. CDR3s include the opening cysteine and the closing phenylalanine or tryptophan. Each record gives: D gene, V gene, clone size, J gene, CDR3 DNA, CDR3 protein. The D gene is left open where the match is weak. Rows may omit the clone size; those that give it use once, few, many or a size class.

D gene: NA; V gene: TRBV5-4; clone size: many; J gene: TRBJ2-6; CDR3 DNA: TGTGCCAGCAGCCACGACATCTCTGGGGCCAACGTCCTGACTTTC; CDR3 protein: CASSHDISGANVLTF
D gene: NA; V gene: TRBV5-6; clone size: many; J gene: TRBJ1-4; CDR3 DNA: TGTGCCAGCAGCTTTGACAGATATAATGAAAAACTGTTTTTT; CDR3 protein: CASSFDRYNEKLFF
D gene: TRBD2; V gene: TRBV20-1; clone size: many; J gene: TRBJ2-1; CDR3 DNA: TGCAGTGCTAGACCGGGACTAGCGGGGTCAGGGCAGTTCTTC; CDR3 protein: CSARPGLAGSGQFF
D gene: NA; V gene: TRBV5-1; clone size: many; J gene: TRBJ2-7; CDR3 DNA: TGCGCCAGCAGCGATACAGGGAAGAACTCCTACGAGCAGTACTTC; CDR3 protein: CASSDTGKNSYEQYF
D gene: NA; V gene: TRBV20-1; clone size: NA; J gene: TRBJ2-7; CDR3 DNA: TGCAGTGCTATGCCCTTTGGTGGGATGGGAACCTACGAGCAGTACTTC; CDR3 protein: CSAMPFGGMGTYEQYF
D gene: NA; V gene: TRBV6-5; clone size: many; J gene: TRBJ1-1; CDR3 DNA: TGTGCCAGCAGTTACTCATCCGCCGGGCCGAGGAACACTGAAGCTTTCTTT; CDR3 protein: CASSYSSAGPRNTEAFF
D gene: NA; V gene: TRBV6-4; clone size: NA; J gene: TRBJ2-6; CDR3 DNA: TGTGCCAGCAGCCTCCAAGTAGGAACTGGGGCCAACGTCCTGACTTTC; CDR3 protein: CASSLQVGTGANVLTF
D gene: NA; V gene: TRBV10-1; clone size: many; J gene: TRBJ2-1; CDR3 DNA: TGCGCCAGCAGCCCTCGGCTGAGCGCCGTCGGCAATGAGCAGTTCTTC; CDR3 protein: CASSPRLSAVGNEQFF
D gene: NA; V gene: TRBV24-1; clone size: NA; J gene: TRBJ1-5; CDR3 DNA: TGTGCCACCAGTGATTTTGGGAATCAGCCCCAGCATTTT; CDR3 protein: CATSDFGNQPQHF
D gene: NA; V gene: TRBV12-3/TRBV12-4; clone size: many; J gene: TRBJ2-2; CDR3 DNA: TGTGCCAGCAGTTTGTCTAGCCGTAGACCGAACACCGGGGAGCTGTTTTTT; CDR3 protein: CASSLSSRRPNTGELFF
D gene: NA; V gene: TRBV4-1; clone size: many; J gene: TRBJ2-7; CDR3 DNA: TGCGCCAGCAGCCAAGAAGGGCTTTTGGACGAGCAGTACTTC; CDR3 protein: CASSQEGLLDEQYF
D gene: NA; V gene: TRBV28; clone size: many; J gene: TRBJ1-1; CDR3 DNA: TGTGCCAGCAGTTTATTCAGGGGCACTGAAGCTTTCTTT; CDR3 protein: CASSLFRGTEAFF
D gene: TRBD2; V gene: TRBV5-1; clone size: many; J gene: TRBJ2-2; CDR3 DNA: TGCGCCAGCAGCCGACCAACTAGCGGGTCGAACACCGGGGAGCTGTTTTTT; CDR3 protein: CASSRPTSGSNTGELFF
D gene: NA; V gene: TRBV12-3/TRBV12-4; clone size: few; J gene: TRBJ2-7; CDR3 DNA: TGTGCCAGCAGTGCATCCCCCGGGGGCTACGAGCAGTACTTC; CDR3 protein: CASSASPGGYEQYF
D gene: NA; V gene: TRBV4-3; clone size: many; J gene: TRBJ2-3; CDR3 DNA: TGCGCCAGTTCACAGGGAAGGTTGGCAGATACGCAGTATTTT; CDR3 protein: CASSQGRLADTQYF
D gene: NA; V gene: TRBV5-6; clone size: many; J gene: TRBJ2-7; CDR3 DNA: TGTGCCAGCAGCTTGGCCGGGACACCATCCTACGAGCAGTACTTC; CDR3 protein: CASSLAGTPSYEQYF
D gene: TRBD2; V gene: TRBV20-1; clone size: many; J gene: TRBJ2-1; CDR3 DNA: TGCAGTGCCACGGGGGGAGGAGCGGCGACCTACAATGAGCAGTTCTTC; CDR3 protein: CSATGGGAATYNEQFF
D gene: NA; V gene: TRBV28; clone size: many; J gene: TRBJ1-2; CDR3 DNA: TGTGCCAGCAGTTTGCAGGGAATCAACTATGGCTACACCTTC; CDR3 protein: CASSLQGINYGYTF
D gene: TRBD2; V gene: TRBV20-1; clone size: many; J gene: TRBJ2-5; CDR3 DNA: TGCAGTGCTCCGCGGACTAGCGGGGGGGAAGAGACCCAGTACTTC; CDR3 protein: CSAPRTSGGEETQYF
D gene: TRBD1; V gene: TRBV5-1; clone size: many; J gene: TRBJ2-1; CDR3 DNA: TGCGCCAGCAGCTTGGACAGGGGCCTTGAGCAGTTCTTC; CDR3 protein: CASSLDRGLEQFF
D gene: NA; V gene: TRBV3-1; clone size: many; J gene: TRBJ1-5; CDR3 DNA: TGTGCCAGCAGCCAAGCTTCTGGGGGAAATAGCAATCAGCCCCAGCATTTT; CDR3 protein: CASSQASGGNSNQPQHF
D gene: NA; V gene: TRBV4-1; clone size: many; J gene: TRBJ2-3; CDR3 DNA: TGCGCCAGCAGCCAAGAAAGGGGTGCAGATACGCAGTATTTT; CDR3 protein: CASSQERGADTQYF
D gene: TRBD2; V gene: TRBV20-1; clone size: NA; J gene: TRBJ2-2; CDR3 DNA: TGCAGTGCTATAGCATACGGGGGGTCCACCGGGGAGCTGTTTTTT; CDR3 protein: CSAIAYGGSTGELFF
D gene: NA; V gene: TRBV18; clone size: NA; J gene: TRBJ1-4; CDR3 DNA: TGTGCCAGCTCACCTCCTTCGGGGGGGGGTGAAAAACTGTTTTTT; CDR3 protein: CASSPPSGGGEKLFF
D gene: NA; V gene: TRBV5-1; clone size: many; J gene: TRBJ2-5; CDR3 DNA: TGCGCCAGCAGCTTGGCCAATAGGGCAAGCCGAGAGACCCAGTACTTC; CDR3 protein: CASSLANRASRETQYF
D gene: NA; V gene: TRBV11-2; clone size: NA; J gene: TRBJ1-3; CDR3 DNA: TGTGCCAGCAGCTCACTTCCCGGGGTATCAGGAAACACCATATATTTT; CDR3 protein: CASSSLPGVSGNTIYF
D gene: NA; V gene: TRBV5-1; clone size: many; J gene: TRBJ1-3; CDR3 DNA: TGCGCCAGCAGCTTGGGCGGACAGAACTCTGGAAACACCATATATTTT; CDR3 protein: CASSLGGQNSGNTIYF
D gene: TRBD1; V gene: TRBV29-1; clone size: few; J gene: TRBJ1-2; CDR3 DNA: TGCAGCGCCACTTCCCTGGACAGGGTACGGGGCTACACCTTC; CDR3 protein: CSATSLDRVRGYTF
D gene: NA; V gene: TRBV12-3/TRBV12-4; clone size: many; J gene: TRBJ1-1; CDR3 DNA: TGTGCCAGCAGAAACGCAGGGGCCAACCTTGAGGCTTTCTTT; CDR3 protein: CASRNAGANLEAFF
D gene: NA; V gene: TRBV20-1; clone size: many; J gene: TRBJ2-1; CDR3 DNA: TGCAGTGCTAGACTCGGGAACTCCTACAATGAGCAGTTCTTC; CDR3 protein: CSARLGNSYNEQFF
D gene: TRBD1; V gene: TRBV12-3/TRBV12-4; clone size: NA; J gene: TRBJ2-5; CDR3 DNA: TGTGCCAGCAGAACAGGGGCCCAAGAGACCCAGTACTTC; CDR3 protein: CASRTGAQETQYF
D gene: TRBD1; V gene: TRBV20-1; clone size: many; J gene: TRBJ1-2; CDR3 DNA: TGCAGTGCTGTCCGGGACAGGTTAATCGGCTACACCTTC; CDR3 protein: CSAVRDRLIGYTF
D gene: NA; V gene: TRBV20-1; clone size: many; J gene: TRBJ2-7; CDR3 DNA: TGCAGTGCTAGAGATGGTAACTACGAGCAGTACTTC; CDR3 protein: CSARDGNYEQYF
D gene: TRBD2; V gene: TRBV28; clone size: NA; J gene: TRBJ2-5; CDR3 DNA: TGTGCCAGCAGTTTTATCGCGTTTGCGGGAGGGACCAGACGAGGGACCCAGTACTTC; CDR3 protein: CASSFIAFAGGTRRGTQYF
D gene: NA; V gene: TRBV5-1; clone size: few; J gene: TRBJ1-1; CDR3 DNA: TGCGACAGCAGCAGGGGCGGGACTGAAGCTTTCTTT; CDR3 protein: CDSSRGGTEAFF
D gene: TRBD1; V gene: TRBV20-1; clone size: many; J gene: TRBJ2-1; CDR3 DNA: TGCAGTGCTATAGTCCCCAGGGGGCTTAGCTACAATGAGCAGTTCTTC; CDR3 protein: CSAIVPRGLSYNEQFF
D gene: NA; V gene: TRBV20-1; clone size: many; J gene: TRBJ2-3; CDR3 DNA: TGCAGTGCCCAAAGGACCGATTCCCCAGATACGCAGTATTTT; CDR3 protein: CSAQRTDSPDTQYF
D gene: NA; V gene: TRBV20-1; clone size: many; J gene: TRBJ2-7; CDR3 DNA: TGCAGTGCTATCCGGCAGGGAGGTTACGAGCAGTACTTC; CDR3 protein: CSAIRQGGYEQYF
D gene: TRBD1; V gene: TRBV2; clone size: many; J gene: TRBJ2-2; CDR3 DNA: TGTGCTACCGGGACAGGGAACACCGGGGAGCTGTTTTTT; CDR3 protein: CATGTGNTGELFF
D gene: TRBD1; V gene: TRBV12-3/TRBV12-4; clone size: many; J gene: TRBJ1-6; CDR3 DNA: TGTGCCAGCAGTCCCACCGGGACAGGGAATTCACCCCTCCACTTT; CDR3 protein: CASSPTGTGNSPLHF
D gene: NA; V gene: TRBV5-1; clone size: many; J gene: TRBJ1-5; CDR3 DNA: TGCGCCAGCAGCCTAAACAGGGACCAGCCCCAGCATTTT; CDR3 protein: CASSLNRDQPQHF
D gene: NA; V gene: TRBV28; clone size: many; J gene: TRBJ2-1; CDR3 DNA: TGTGCCAGCAGTTTATTTGTCGGCAATGAGCAGTTCTTC; CDR3 protein: CASSLFVGNEQFF
D gene: NA; V gene: TRBV10-3; clone size: many; J gene: TRBJ2-6; CDR3 DNA: TGTGCCATCAGCCCTGAGGGGAGGGCCAACGTCCTGACTTTC; CDR3 protein: CAISPEGRANVLTF
D gene: TRBD1; V gene: TRBV7-6; clone size: many; J gene: TRBJ2-7; CDR3 DNA: TGTGCCAGCAGCTTAACAGACAGGGGGCTGGACGAGCAGTACTTC; CDR3 protein: CASSLTDRGLDEQYF
D gene: NA; V gene: TRBV5-1; clone size: many; J gene: TRBJ1-1; CDR3 DNA: TGCGCCAGCAGCTTGGATGAACCCGGGGGGATCACTGAAGCTTTCTTT; CDR3 protein: CASSLDEPGGITEAFF
D gene: NA; V gene: TRBV4-1; clone size: many; J gene: TRBJ2-7; CDR3 DNA: TGCGCCAGCAGCCTAGAACAGGGAGATTACTACGAGCAGTACTTC; CDR3 protein: CASSLEQGDYYEQYF
D gene: NA; V gene: TRBV28; clone size: many; J gene: TRBJ1-1; CDR3 DNA: TGTGCCATCGCCGTGTGGACGAACACTGAAGCTTTCTTT; CDR3 protein: CAIAVWTNTEAFF
D gene: NA; V gene: TRBV20-1; clone size: many; J gene: TRBJ1-5; CDR3 DNA: TGCAGTGCGACCGGTAGCAATCAGCCCCAGCATTTT; CDR3 protein: CSATGSNQPQHF
D gene: NA; V gene: TRBV20-1; clone size: many; J gene: TRBJ1-1; CDR3 DNA: TGCAGTGCTAGAGATCCCAGGGGGAACACTGAAGCTTTCTTT; CDR3 protein: CSARDPRGNTEAFF
D gene: NA; V gene: TRBV7-2; clone size: many; J gene: TRBJ1-6; CDR3 DNA: TGTGCCAGCAGCTTTTCGGGGCTTCTCTATAATTCACCCCTCCACTTT; CDR3 protein: CASSFSGLLYNSPLHF